Listed here is a single T cell receptor (beta chain). The antigen is unknown. TCRdb's table, derived via immunoSEQ multiplex PCR, lists solely in-frame clones and lacks some. Counted here are 300,000 to 350,000 clones, around 90% occurring once; the ten biggest clones make up around 6.6%. This sample is part of a study of Ad26.COV2.S vaccination and SARS-CoV-2 variants. Study in general: Ad26.COV2.S given intramuscularly, once or twice 56 days apart. Study results and limitations: The placebo group had lower spike-specific TCR breadth than the vaccine recipients did. The authors reported substantial breadth in spike-specific CD8+ and CD4+ T cell responses after vaccination.

Treatment indicated: some 19 received Ad26.COV2.S at low or high dose, single or two shots; roughly five received placebo; per-sample allocation not given. The samples date from day 63 after the first vaccine or placebo injection. The CDR3 has 14 residues. Trimming left V 5 bases short and J 7 bases short, with 14 bases between. Germline-derived CDR1 and CDR2 are SGHAT and FQDESV (reference sequence). The receptor's source is a person between 18 and 60 years old who received the Ad26.COV2.S COVID-19 vaccine or a placebo. This material consisted of peripheral blood, taken in a trial of Ad26.COV2.S vaccine versus placebo. The chain combines TRBV11-1 with TRBJ2-2; D gene unclear. CDR3 region: CASSPRTEDGELFF. CDR3 in DNA: TGTGCCAGCAGCCCCCGGACGGAAGACGGGGAGCTGTTTTTT.